The source of this T cell receptor (beta chain) is a study of cytomegalovirus exposure and HLA in healthy donors. V shed 5 bases and J 1 base; nucleotides not matched to a gene: 24. CDR3 length: 22 amino acids. The germline V gene has CDR1 LGHNT and CDR2 FRNRAP. This clone was recorded a few times. Its antigen is not identified. Study conclusions and caveats: TCR beta V segments were, for the most part, productive about 87% or about 30% of the time in an earlier analysis. Researchers reported in a later analysis that common viral pathogens appeared linked to several top clusters. TRBV6-2, TRBV6-3 and some other V segments were excluded as indistinguishable. Compared with the roughly 730-donor mean, an Asian-associated ancestry cluster reportedly had fewer N-insertions, according to a later analysis.

The PCR employed 60 Vbeta primers together with 13 Jbeta primers. TCRdb's table, derived via immunoSEQ multiplex PCR, lists solely in-frame clones and lacks some. The sample lists roughly 100,000 clones; about 79% were seen once. This receptor was obtained from a man aged 45-65 years in good health and CMV-seropositive. This chain joins TRBV12-5 and TRBJ2-7, with 12 bases that match TRBD1. Sample: PBMCs. CDR3 DNA: TGTGCTAGTGGTATAACCGGGACAGGGGGCTTCTCTGGCGGGAGGCTATCCTACGAGCAGTACTTC. Encoded protein: CASGITGTGGFSGGRLSYEQYF.